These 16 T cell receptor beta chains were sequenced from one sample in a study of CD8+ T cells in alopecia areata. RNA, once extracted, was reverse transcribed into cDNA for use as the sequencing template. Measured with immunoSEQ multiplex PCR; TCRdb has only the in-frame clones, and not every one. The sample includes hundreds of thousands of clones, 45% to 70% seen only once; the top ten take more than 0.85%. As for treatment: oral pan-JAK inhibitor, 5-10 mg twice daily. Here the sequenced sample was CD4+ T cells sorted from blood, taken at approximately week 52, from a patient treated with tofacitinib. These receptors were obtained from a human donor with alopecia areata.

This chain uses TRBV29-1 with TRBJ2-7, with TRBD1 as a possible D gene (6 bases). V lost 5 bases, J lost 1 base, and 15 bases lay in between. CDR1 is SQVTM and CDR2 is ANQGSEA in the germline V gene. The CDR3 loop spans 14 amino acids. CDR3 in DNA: TGCAGCGTTACAGTGACAGGAGTTTCCTACGAGCAGTACTTC. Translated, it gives CSVTVTGVSYEQYF.

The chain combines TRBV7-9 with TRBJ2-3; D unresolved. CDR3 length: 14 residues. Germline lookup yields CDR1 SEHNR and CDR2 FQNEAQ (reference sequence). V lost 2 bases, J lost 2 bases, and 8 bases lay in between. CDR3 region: CASSLSSLTDTQYF. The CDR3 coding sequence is TGTGCCAGCAGCTTATCCAGCCTCACAGATACGCAGTATTTT. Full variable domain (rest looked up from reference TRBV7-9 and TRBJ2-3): DTGVSQNPRHKITKRGQNVTFRCDPISEHNRLYWYRQTLGQGPEFLTYFQNEAQLEKSRLLSDRFSAERPKGSFSTLEIQRTEQGDSAMYLCASSLSSLTDTQYFGPGTRLTVL.

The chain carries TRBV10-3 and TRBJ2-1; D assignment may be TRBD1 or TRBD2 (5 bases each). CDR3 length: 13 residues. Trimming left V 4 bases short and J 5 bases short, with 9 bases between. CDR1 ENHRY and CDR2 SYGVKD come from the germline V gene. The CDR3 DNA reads TGTGCCATCAGTGTCGAGGGGAACAATGAGCAGTTCTTC. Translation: CAISVEGNNEQFF.

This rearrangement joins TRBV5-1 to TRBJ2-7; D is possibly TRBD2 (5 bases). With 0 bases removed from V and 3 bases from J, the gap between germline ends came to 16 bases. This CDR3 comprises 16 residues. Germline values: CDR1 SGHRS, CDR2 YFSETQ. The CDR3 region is CASSLDRAGRHYEQYF. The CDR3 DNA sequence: TGCGCCAGCAGCTTGGACCGGGCGGGCAGGCACTACGAGCAGTACTTC.

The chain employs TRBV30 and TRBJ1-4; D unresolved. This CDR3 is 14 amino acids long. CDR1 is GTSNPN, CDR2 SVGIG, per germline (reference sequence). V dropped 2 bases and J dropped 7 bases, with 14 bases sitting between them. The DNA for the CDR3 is TGTGCCTGGAGTTCTTACGGTCTTAGTGAAAAACTGTTTTTT. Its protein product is CAWSSYGLSEKLFF.

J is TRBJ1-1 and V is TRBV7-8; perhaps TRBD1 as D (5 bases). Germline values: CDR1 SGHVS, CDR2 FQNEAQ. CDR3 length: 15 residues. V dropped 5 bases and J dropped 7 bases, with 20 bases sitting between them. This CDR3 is CASSPSGRGLFEAFF. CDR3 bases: TGTGCCAGCAGCCCTAGTGGGAGGGGACTATTTGAAGCTTTCTTT.

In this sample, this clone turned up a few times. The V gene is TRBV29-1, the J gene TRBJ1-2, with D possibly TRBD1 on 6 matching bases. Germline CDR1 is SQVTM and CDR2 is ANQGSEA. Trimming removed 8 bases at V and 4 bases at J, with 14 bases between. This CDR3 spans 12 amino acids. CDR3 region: CSTPGEGYGYTF. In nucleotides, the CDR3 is TGCAGCACCCCAGGGGAGGGCTATGGCTACACCTTC.

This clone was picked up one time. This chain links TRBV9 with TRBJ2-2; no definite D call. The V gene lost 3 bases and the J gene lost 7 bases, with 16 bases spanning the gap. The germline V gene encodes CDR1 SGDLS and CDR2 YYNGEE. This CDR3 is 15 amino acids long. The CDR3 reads CASSALDEISGELFF. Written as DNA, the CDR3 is TGTGCCAGCAGCGCTTTGGACGAGATTAGCGGGGAGCTGTTTTTT.

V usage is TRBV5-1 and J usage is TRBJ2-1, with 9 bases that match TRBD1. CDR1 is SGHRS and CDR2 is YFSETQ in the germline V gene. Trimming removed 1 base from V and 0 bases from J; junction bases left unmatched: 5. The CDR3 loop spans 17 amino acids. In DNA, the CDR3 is TGCGCCAGCAGCTTGCGACAGGGGGAAAGCTCCTACAATGAGCAGTTCTTC. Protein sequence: CASSLRQGESSYNEQFF.

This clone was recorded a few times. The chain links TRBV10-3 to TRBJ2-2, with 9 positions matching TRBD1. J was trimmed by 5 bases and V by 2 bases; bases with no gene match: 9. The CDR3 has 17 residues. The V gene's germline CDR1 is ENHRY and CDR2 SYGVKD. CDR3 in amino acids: CAISEPTGQGGTGELFF. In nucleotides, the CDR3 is TGTGCCATCAGTGAGCCCACGGGACAGGGCGGGACCGGGGAGCTGTTTTTT.

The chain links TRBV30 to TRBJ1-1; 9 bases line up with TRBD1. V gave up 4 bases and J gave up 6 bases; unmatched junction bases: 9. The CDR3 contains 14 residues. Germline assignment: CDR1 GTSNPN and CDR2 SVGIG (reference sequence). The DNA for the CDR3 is TGTGCCTGGACTCCGGGACAGGGAAATCCTGAAGCTTTCTTT. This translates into CAWTPGQGNPEAFF.

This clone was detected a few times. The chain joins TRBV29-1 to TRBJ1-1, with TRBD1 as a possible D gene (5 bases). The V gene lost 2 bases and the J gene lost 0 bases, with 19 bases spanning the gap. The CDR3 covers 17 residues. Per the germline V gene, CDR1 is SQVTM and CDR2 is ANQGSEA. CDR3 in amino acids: CSVESGPRPGMNTEAFF. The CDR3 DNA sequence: TGCAGCGTTGAATCGGGACCTCGCCCGGGCATGAACACTGAAGCTTTCTTT. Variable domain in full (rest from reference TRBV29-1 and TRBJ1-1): SAVISQKPSRDICQRGTSLTIQCQVDSQVTMMFWYRQQPGQSLTLIATANQGSEATYESGFVIDKFPISRPNLTFSTLTVSNMSPEDSSIYLCSVESGPRPGMNTEAFFGQGTRLTVV.

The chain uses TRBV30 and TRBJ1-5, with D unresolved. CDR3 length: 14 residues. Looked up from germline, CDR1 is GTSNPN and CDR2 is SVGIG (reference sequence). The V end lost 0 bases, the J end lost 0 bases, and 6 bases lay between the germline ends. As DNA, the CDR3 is TGTGCCTGGAGTGTAAGGAATAGCAATCAGCCCCAGCATTTT. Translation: CAWSVRNSNQPQHF.

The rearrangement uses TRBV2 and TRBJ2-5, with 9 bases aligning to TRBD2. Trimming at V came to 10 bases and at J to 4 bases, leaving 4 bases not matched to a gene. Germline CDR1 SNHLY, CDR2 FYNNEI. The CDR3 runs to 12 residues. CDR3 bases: TGTGCCATCGGGACTAGCCTAGAGACCCAGTACTTC. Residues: CAIGTSLETQYF. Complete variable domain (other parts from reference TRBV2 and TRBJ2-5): EPEVTQTPSHQVTQMGQEVILRCVPISNHLYFYWYRQILGQKVEFLVSFYNNEISEKSEIFDDQFSVERPDGSNFTLKIRSTKLEDSAMYFCAIGTSLETQYFGPGTRLLVL.

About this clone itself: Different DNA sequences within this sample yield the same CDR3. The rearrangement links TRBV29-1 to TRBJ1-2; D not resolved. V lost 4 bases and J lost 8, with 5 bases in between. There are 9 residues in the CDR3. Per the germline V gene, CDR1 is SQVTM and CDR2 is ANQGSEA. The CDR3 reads CSVGVGYTF. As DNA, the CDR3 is TGCAGCGTTGGAGTCGGCTACACCTTC.

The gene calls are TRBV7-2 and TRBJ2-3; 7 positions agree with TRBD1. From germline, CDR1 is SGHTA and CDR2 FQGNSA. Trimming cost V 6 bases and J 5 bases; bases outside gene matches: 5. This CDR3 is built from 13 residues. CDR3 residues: CASRSTGEDTQYF. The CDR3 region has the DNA TGTGCCAGCAGGTCTACAGGGGAAGATACGCAGTATTTT.